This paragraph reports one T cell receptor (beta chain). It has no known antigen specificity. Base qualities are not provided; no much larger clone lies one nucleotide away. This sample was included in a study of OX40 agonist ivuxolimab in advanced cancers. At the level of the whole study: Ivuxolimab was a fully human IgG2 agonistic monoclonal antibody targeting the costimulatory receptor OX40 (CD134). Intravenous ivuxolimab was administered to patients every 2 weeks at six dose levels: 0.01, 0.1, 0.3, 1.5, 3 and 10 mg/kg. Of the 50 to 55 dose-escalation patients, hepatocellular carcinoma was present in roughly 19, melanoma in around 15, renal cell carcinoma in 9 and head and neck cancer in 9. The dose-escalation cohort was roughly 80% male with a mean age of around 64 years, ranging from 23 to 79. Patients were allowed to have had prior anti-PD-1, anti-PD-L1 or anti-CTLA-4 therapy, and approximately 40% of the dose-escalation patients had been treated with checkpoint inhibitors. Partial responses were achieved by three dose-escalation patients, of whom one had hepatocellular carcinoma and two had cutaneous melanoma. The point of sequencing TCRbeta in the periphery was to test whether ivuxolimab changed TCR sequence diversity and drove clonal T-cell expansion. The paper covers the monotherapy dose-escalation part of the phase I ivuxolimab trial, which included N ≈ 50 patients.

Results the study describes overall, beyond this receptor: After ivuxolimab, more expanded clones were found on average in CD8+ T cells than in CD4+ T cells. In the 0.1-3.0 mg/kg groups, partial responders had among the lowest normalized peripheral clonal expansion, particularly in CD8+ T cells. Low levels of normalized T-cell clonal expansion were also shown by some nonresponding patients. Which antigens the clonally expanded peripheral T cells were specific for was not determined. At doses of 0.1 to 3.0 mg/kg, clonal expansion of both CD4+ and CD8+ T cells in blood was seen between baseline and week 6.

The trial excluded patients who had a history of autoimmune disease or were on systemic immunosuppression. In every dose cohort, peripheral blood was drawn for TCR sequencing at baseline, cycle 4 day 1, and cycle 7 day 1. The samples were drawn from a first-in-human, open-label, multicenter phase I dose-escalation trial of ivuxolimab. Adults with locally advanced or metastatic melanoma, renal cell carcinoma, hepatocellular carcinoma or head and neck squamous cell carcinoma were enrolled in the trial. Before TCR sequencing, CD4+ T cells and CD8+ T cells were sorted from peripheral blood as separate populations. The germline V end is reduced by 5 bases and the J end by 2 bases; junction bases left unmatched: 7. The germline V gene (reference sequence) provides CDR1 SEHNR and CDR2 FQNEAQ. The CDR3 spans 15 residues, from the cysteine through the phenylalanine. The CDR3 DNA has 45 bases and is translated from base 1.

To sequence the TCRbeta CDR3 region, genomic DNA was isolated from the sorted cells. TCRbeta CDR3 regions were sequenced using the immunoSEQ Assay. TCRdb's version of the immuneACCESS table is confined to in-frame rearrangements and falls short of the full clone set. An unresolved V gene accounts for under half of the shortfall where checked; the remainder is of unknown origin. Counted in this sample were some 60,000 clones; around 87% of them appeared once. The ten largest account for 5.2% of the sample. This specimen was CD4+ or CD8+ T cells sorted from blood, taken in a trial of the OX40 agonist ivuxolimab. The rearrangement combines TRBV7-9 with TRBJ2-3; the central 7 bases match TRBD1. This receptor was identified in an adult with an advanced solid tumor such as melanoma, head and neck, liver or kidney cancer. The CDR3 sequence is CASSPAGGPTDTQYF. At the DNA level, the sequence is TGTGCCAGCAGCCCAGCAGGGGGACCCACAGATACGCAGTATTTT.